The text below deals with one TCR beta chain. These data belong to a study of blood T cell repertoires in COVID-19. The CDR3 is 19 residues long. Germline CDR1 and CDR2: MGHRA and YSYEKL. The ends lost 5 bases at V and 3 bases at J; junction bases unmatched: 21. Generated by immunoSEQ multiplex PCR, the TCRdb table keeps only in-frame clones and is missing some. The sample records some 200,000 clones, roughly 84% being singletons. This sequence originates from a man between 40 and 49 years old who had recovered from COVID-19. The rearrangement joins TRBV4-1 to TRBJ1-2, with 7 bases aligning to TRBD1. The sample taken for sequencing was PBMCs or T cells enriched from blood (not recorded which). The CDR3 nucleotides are TGCGCCAGCAGCGGCCCCCGATTAAACAGGGGAAGGGTAGACTATGGCTACACCTTC. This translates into CASSGPRLNRGRVDYGYTF.